The T cell receptor (beta chain) described here comes from a study of blood T cell repertoires in COVID-19. The CDR3 totals 15 residues. CDR1 SGHAT and CDR2 FQNNGV come from the germline V gene. V dropped 5 bases and J dropped 7; count of bases not matched to a gene: 10. Generated by immunoSEQ multiplex PCR, the TCRdb table keeps only in-frame clones and is missing some. The repertoire consists of 150,000 to 200,000 clones, with around 80% occurring once and the leading ten covering approximately 15%. This sequence joins TRBV11-2 and TRBJ2-5, with 10 bases that match TRBD2. This clonotype was sampled from a woman between 50 and 59 years old who had recovered from COVID-19. The sequenced sample consisted of PBMCs or T cells enriched from blood (not recorded which). The CDR3 DNA follows: TGTGCCAGCAGCCTCGGACTAGCGGAAATACGGACCCAGTACTTC. Translating it yields CASSLGLAEIRTQYF. Full variable domain (rest looked up from reference TRBV11-2 and TRBJ2-5): EAGVAQSPRYKIIEKRQSVAFWCNPISGHATLYWYQQILGQGPKLLIQFQNNGVVDDSQLPKDRFSAERLKGVDSTLKIQPAKLEDSAVYLCASSLGLAEIRTQYFGPGTRLLVL.